This T cell receptor beta chain was retrieved from a study of PD-L1 blockade in urothelial cancer. About the study: At some point between 2013 and 2014 therapy began: atezolizumab 1,200 mg intravenously every 3 weeks. Across blood samples, T cells had a median count of around 150,000.

Study results and caveats: Better survival was predicted when blood TCR clonality before treatment fell below the median.

With regard to this clone: Its target is unknown.

Generated by immunoSEQ multiplex PCR, the TCRdb table keeps only in-frame clones and is missing some. The top ten clones hold less than 20% of a sample with tens of thousands of clones, roughly 84% of them seen once. Germline CDR1 SQVTM, CDR2 ANQGSEA. The CDR3 is 15 amino acids. V lost 6 bases to trimming and J lost 0 bases; unmatched junction nucleotides: 7. Time point denoted: pretreatment peripheral blood. There were between 1 and 8 samples from each patient, taken pretreatment and on-treatment. This TCR came from a man aged 60-69 years with urothelial cancer. The J gene is TRBJ2-7, the V gene TRBV29-1; TRBD1 matches at 11 bases. The source was PBMCs, collected around atezolizumab (anti-PD-L1) treatment. Here the CDR3 DNA reads TGCAGCGTGAGGGACAGGGGGATTATCTCCTACGAGCAGTACTTC. This sequence encodes CSVRDRGIISYEQYF.